Given below is one T cell receptor beta chain in context. Its antigen is not identified. These data are taken from a study of cytomegalovirus exposure and HLA in healthy donors. For the study at large: The same platform as the approximately 670 first-cohort repertoires was used for the roughly 130 validation repertoires, a later analysis reported.

Study-wide results and caveats: It was found in a later analysis that first-cohort TCR clusters tended to co-occur in the 100 to 150 validation repertoires.

The repertoire was sequenced with immunoSEQ multiplex PCR; TCRdb's copy has only in-frame clones and lacks some. The sample carries about 200,000 clones, 87% recorded once. Sequencing used PBMCs. The TCR was taken from a woman under 30 in good health and CMV-seropositive.

CDR3: CAWRQGLNQPQHF. The CDR3 coding sequence is TGTGCCTGGAGACAGGGTTTAAATCAGCCCCAGCATTTT. The V call is TRBV30, the J call TRBJ1-5; TRBD1 might be the D (6 bases). The CDR3 length is 13 residues. CDR1 is GTSNPN and CDR2 is SVGIG in the germline V gene (reference sequence). Deletions cut 3 bases from V and 4 bases from J, with 10 bases between. The entire variable domain, with the rest obtained from reference TRBV30 and TRBJ1-5, is as follows: SQTIHQWPATLVQPVGSPLSLECTVEGTSNPNLYWYRQAAGRGLQLLFYSVGIGQISSEVPQNLSASRPQDRQFILSSKKLLLSDSGFYLCAWRQGLNQPQHFGDGTRLSIL.